These T cell receptor beta chains were read from a single sample in a study of coeliac disease. The method was immunoSEQ multiplex PCR; TCRdb's version includes in-frame clones alone and lacks a portion of them. The table records thousands of clones, approximately 64% of them present only once. Sequencing input: lamina propria lymphocytes from the gut. Receptors were obtained from a woman aged 18-29 years with active celiac disease. Each CDR3 is given with its conserved first and last residue.

>TRBV7-9|TRBJ2-6
CASSRAASGANVLTF
>TRBV11-2|TRBJ2-7
CASSILAGNYEQYF
>TRBV6-1|TRBJ1-4
CASSVARDYEKLFF
>TRBV5-5|TRBJ2-5
CASSLGGGGETQYF
>TRBV6-6|TRBJ1-1
CASSYSTREVTDAFF
>TRBV2|TRBJ2-5
CASIGTSGIIETQYF
>TRBV2|TRBJ2-7
CASGPRGEQYF
>TRBV2|TRBJ2-7
CASSNYEQYF
>TRBV11-1|TRBJ2-1
CASSPRRLAGGLVQFF
>TRBV9|TRBJ2-1
CASSVTLGNPYNEQFF
>TRBV10-3|TRBJ1-2
CAISGRQGVTEGYTF
>TRBV6-5|TRBJ2-7
CASSPGTAFSYEQYF
>TRBV15|TRBJ2-7
CATSRVEGASYEQYF
>TRBV2|TRBJ1-1
CASSGGQVFLPNTEAFF
>TRBV5-6|TRBJ1-1
CASSPLMRGTEAFF
>TRBV5-1|TRBJ2-1
CASSGLAGGNSYNEQFF
>TRBV5-1|TRBJ2-1
CASSLVSRSYNEQFF
>TRBV7-7|TRBJ2-3
CASSLGVSTDTQYF
>TRBV5-6|TRBJ1-1
CASSLVRAEFEAFF
>TRBV11-2|TRBJ1-1
CASSFRTGATEAFF